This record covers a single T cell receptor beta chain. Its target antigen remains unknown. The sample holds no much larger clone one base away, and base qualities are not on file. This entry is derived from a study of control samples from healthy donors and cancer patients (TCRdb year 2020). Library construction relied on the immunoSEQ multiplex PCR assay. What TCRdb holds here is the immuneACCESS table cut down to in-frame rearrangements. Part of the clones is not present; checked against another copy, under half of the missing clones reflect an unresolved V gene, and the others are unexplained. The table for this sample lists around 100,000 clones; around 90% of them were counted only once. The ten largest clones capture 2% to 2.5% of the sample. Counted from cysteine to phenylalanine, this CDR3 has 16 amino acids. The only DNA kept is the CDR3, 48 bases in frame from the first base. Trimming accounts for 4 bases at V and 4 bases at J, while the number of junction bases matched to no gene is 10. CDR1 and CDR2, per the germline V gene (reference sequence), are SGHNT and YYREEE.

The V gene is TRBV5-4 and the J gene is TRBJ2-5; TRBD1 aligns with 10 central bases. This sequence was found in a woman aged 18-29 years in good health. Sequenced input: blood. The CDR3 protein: CASSVGDRGNGETQYF. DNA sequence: TGTGCCAGCAGCGTAGGGGACAGGGGAAATGGAGAGACCCAGTACTTC.